A single sample is the source of the 27 T cell receptor beta chains below, sequenced in a study of regulatory T cells in long-lasting Graves disease. The time point denotes: newly diagnosed GD, antithyroid drugs for less than 3 months. RNA isolated from PBMCs was used to make the TCR library. Arm-PCR with iRepertoire HTBI primers amplified the CDR3 regions for these TCR beta libraries. One entry per CDR3 protein results from TCRdb running MiXCR on the multiplex PCR reads. Of about 440,000 distinct CDR3 sequences in the sample, about a sixth were seen once. This sample was also put to use in a study of T cells in Graves' hyperthyroidism and ophthalmopathy.

The specimen comprised peripheral blood mononuclear cells (PBMCs), sampled at new diagnosis, from a patient treated with antithyroid drugs. These receptor sequences come from a young woman with Graves disease.

The rearrangement uses TRBV10-3 and TRBJ2-1; D is possibly TRBD2 (5 bases). V gave up 2 bases and J gave up 8 bases, with 13 bases separating them. Per germline, CDR1 ENHRY and CDR2 SYGVKD. The CDR3 is 14 residues long. The CDR3 DNA reads TGTGCCATCAGTGAGGTGGGAGTTACGGATGAGCAGTTCTTC. Translated: CAISEVGVTDEQFF.

This sequence joins TRBV5-1 and TRBJ2-7; TRBD2 aligns across 11 bases. The CDR3 totals 17 residues. Germline values: CDR1 SGHRS, CDR2 YFSETQ. V was pared by 2 bases and J by 4 bases, with 11 bases of the junction left unmatched. CDR3 sequence (DNA): TGCGCCAGCAGCTTTGGTCGGGAACCTAGCGGGAGGTACGAGCAGTACTTC. It encodes CASSFGREPSGRYEQYF.

This clonotype was observed a handful of times. V is TRBV14 and J is TRBJ1-1, with unresolved D. Germline V gene lookup returns CDR1 SGHDN and CDR2 FVKESK. This CDR3 contains 19 residues. V shed 2 bases and J shed 0 bases, with 22 bases lying between them. The CDR3: CASSQLGPGTTRMNTEAFF. The CDR3 coding sequence is TGTGCCAGCAGCCAACTGGGTCCAGGAACAACTCGAATGAACACTGAAGCTTTCTTT.

This clonotype appeared many times. The gene calls are TRBV28 and TRBJ2-5, with a tentative D call TRBD2 (6 bases). Per the germline V gene, CDR1 is MDHEN and CDR2 is SYDVKM. The V and J ends lost 6 bases and 4 bases respectively, with 18 bases between them. CDR3 length: 15 amino acids. CDR3 bases: TGTGCCAGCAGCCCCGGGGGACCCCTCCGAGAGACCCAGTACTTC. This encodes CASSPGGPLRETQYF.

V gene TRBV19 combines with J gene TRBJ1-5, with D possibly being TRBD1 (6 bases). V shed 6 bases and J shed 0 bases, with 12 bases lying between them. The CDR3 has 15 amino acids. The germline CDR1 and CDR2 sequences are LNHDA and SQIVND (reference sequence). The CDR3 region has the DNA TGTGCCAGTAGGACACAGGGTAATAGCAATCAGCCCCAGCATTTT. It translates to CASRTQGNSNQPQHF.

This chain connects TRBV2 to TRBJ2-6; D unclear. Deletions cut 5 bases from V and 0 bases from J, with 11 bases between. CDR3 size: 16 residues. Germline assignment: CDR1 SNHLY and CDR2 FYNNEI. This chain's CDR3 is CASSKDGISGANVLTF. For the CDR3, the DNA is TGTGCCAGCAGTAAGGACGGTATCTCTGGGGCCAACGTCCTGACTTTC.

This clonotype was detected many times. The CDR3 spells CASSLGHFTYEQYF. The CDR3 DNA is TGTGCCAGCAGTTTGGGTCATTTCACCTACGAGCAGTACTTC. This chain connects TRBV28 to TRBJ2-7; no reliable D call. CDR1 MDHEN and CDR2 SYDVKM come from the germline V gene. The V end was cut by 3 bases, the J end by 2 bases, with 11 bases between. The CDR3 is made up of 14 amino acids.

This clonotype was detected a few times. The chain joins TRBV20-1 to TRBJ2-2; a weak D match, TRBD1 (6 bases). Trimming stripped 7 bases from V and 1 base from J, with 19 bases between. The CDR3 extends over 16 amino acids. Germline V lookup: CDR1 DFQATT, CDR2 SNEGSKA (reference sequence). CDR3 coding DNA: TGCAGTGTCCTTGGTGGACAGCGACAGAACACCGGGGAGCTGTTTTTT. It encodes CSVLGGQRQNTGELFF.

This clonotype was detected only a few times. This chain uses TRBV5-1 with TRBJ2-7, with 9 bases lining up with TRBD1. With V trimmed by 4 bases and J by 5 bases, 7 bases remained unmatched. This CDR3 spans 14 amino acids. Germline V gene lookup returns CDR1 SGHRS and CDR2 YFSETQ. CDR3 amino acids: CASSAGQGGHEQYF. The CDR3 bases are TGCGCCAGCAGCGCGGGACAGGGAGGCCACGAGCAGTACTTC.

This clonotype occurred a few times. The chain has TRBV6-1 and TRBJ1-1; D possibly corresponds to TRBD1 (5 bases). Germline values: CDR1 MNHNS, CDR2 SASEGT. V lost 10 bases to trimming and J lost 3 bases, with 21 bases between them. This CDR3 region has 15 residues. The CDR3 sequence is CANRRATAGHTEAFF. Written as DNA, the CDR3 is TGTGCCAACCGACGAGCGACAGCGGGACACACTGAAGCTTTCTTT.

This chain joins TRBV9 and TRBJ2-2; weak D call: TRBD1 (6 bases). The germline V and J ends were trimmed by 1 base and 8 bases, with 9 bases remaining between them. This CDR3 spans 13 amino acids. Looked up from germline, CDR1 is SGDLS and CDR2 is YYNGEE. CDR3 in DNA: TGTGCCAGCAGCGTACAGGGGAGTGGGGAGCTGTTTTTT. Encoded protein: CASSVQGSGELFF.

J is TRBJ2-6 and V is TRBV4-1; 9 positions match TRBD1. J lost 3 bases, V lost 0 bases, and 9 bases had no gene match. This CDR3 region has 19 residues. The germline CDR1 and CDR2 sequences are MGHRA and YSYEKL. The CDR3 nucleotides are TGCGCCAGCAGCCAAGATAGAGGGACAGGGAGCGGTGGGGCCAACGTCCTGACTTTC. Residues: CASSQDRGTGSGGANVLTF.

The chain recombines TRBV12-3 or TRBV12-4 with TRBJ2-7, with D perhaps TRBD1 (5 bases). There are 14 residues in the CDR3. V shed 2 bases and J shed 6 bases, with 14 bases lying between them. The chain's CDR3 is CASSLSWGAGEQYF. The DNA for the CDR3 is TGTGCCAGCAGTTTATCTTGGGGCGCTGGCGAGCAGTACTTC.

There are many counts of this clonotype. The V gene is TRBV4-2, the J gene TRBJ2-7; 7 nucleotides align to TRBD1. Trimming removed 3 bases from V and 2 bases from J; junction bases left unmatched: 7. The V gene's germline CDR1 is LGHNA and CDR2 YNFKEQ. The length of the CDR3 is 15 residues. CDR3 loop: CASSQNRDRTYEQYF. The CDR3 region has the DNA TGTGCCAGCAGCCAGAACCGGGACAGAACCTACGAGCAGTACTTC.

In this sample, this clonotype turned up a few times. The chain joins TRBV6-1 to TRBJ1-3; 9 nucleotides match TRBD1. In germline, CDR1 is MNHNS, CDR2 SASEGT. Trimming cost V 7 bases and J 8 bases; bases outside gene matches: 12. The CDR3 length is 15 residues. CDR3 amino acids: CASNLTGGSGDTIYF. CDR3 in DNA: TGTGCCAGCAACCTGACAGGGGGGTCCGGGGACACCATATATTTT.

This rearrangement joins TRBV20-1 to TRBJ2-3; tentatively, D is TRBD2 (7 bases). Trimming removed 7 bases from V and 4 bases from J, with 12 bases in between. The CDR3 is 12 amino acids. CDR1 is DFQATT, CDR2 SNEGSKA, per germline (reference sequence). The CDR3 region is CSVGRGSDTQYF. CDR3 in DNA: TGCAGTGTAGGGAGGGGGTCAGATACGCAGTATTTT.

This clonotype was recorded at least ten times. The rearrangement links TRBV4-2 to TRBJ2-1, with TRBD1 identical over 7 bases. This CDR3 contains 13 residues. Looked up from germline, CDR1 is LGHNA and CDR2 is YNFKEQ. With V trimmed by 1 base and J by 7 bases, 1 base remained unmatched. CDR3 sequence reads: CASSQVRGNEQFF. The CDR3 DNA reads as TGTGCCAGCAGCCAAGTCAGGGGGAATGAGCAGTTCTTC.

This clonotype was picked up a small number of times. V gene TRBV19 combines with J gene TRBJ2-7, with 8 bases matching TRBD1. Germline CDR1 is LNHDA and CDR2 is SQIVND (reference sequence). This CDR3 region has 15 residues. V gave up 3 bases and J gave up 5 bases; unmatched junction bases: 9. The CDR3 nucleotides are TGTGCCAGTAGTATGTATTTGGGACAGGTCCACGAGCAGTACTTC. It specifies CASSMYLGQVHEQYF.

This clonotype showed up just a few times. The CDR3 DNA sequence: TGTGCCAGTAAGCGGGAGGGCCTTTTTTCCTACAATGAGCAGTTCTTC. The encoded protein is CASKREGLFSYNEQFF. The chain employs TRBV6-2 or TRBV6-3 and TRBJ2-1, with TRBD2 identical over 10 bases. With 9 bases clipped from V and 1 base from J, the junction kept 9 bases outside the gene matches. Germline loops: CDR1 MNHEY, CDR2 SVGEGT. The CDR3 has 16 residues.

This clonotype was seen once. The chain couples TRBV27 to TRBJ1-5; D not resolved. CDR1 is MNHEY and CDR2 is SMNVEV in the germline V gene (reference sequence). V was cut by 3 bases and J by 3 bases, with 6 bases left in between. The CDR3 runs 13 residues. CDR3 in DNA: TGTGCCAGCAGTTTTGACTTCAATCAGCCCCAGCATTTT. Translating it yields CASSFDFNQPQHF.

The V gene is TRBV30, the J gene TRBJ2-3, with a possible D match to TRBD2 (5 bases). V shed 5 bases and J shed 6 bases, with 18 bases lying between them. The CDR3 covers 14 residues. Germline lookup yields CDR1 GTSNPN and CDR2 SVGIG (reference sequence). The CDR3 DNA sequence: TGTGCCTGGGGGGAAGGGATTGTAGCGGATACGCAGTATTTT. Amino acids: CAWGEGIVADTQYF.

This clonotype was seen more than once but under ten times. Being one base from a much bigger clone, this may be a read error. The V and J genes are TRBV9 and TRBJ1-1; no clear D. The length of the CDR3 is 13 residues. V was shortened by 0 bases and J by 3 bases, with 6 bases between the two germline ends. Germline loops: CDR1 SGDLS, CDR2 YYNGEE. This CDR3 is CASSVDGDTEAFF. CDR3 sequence (DNA): TGTGCCAGCAGCGTAGATGGGGACACTGAAGCTTTCTTT.

The sample holds a few counts of this clonotype. This rearrangement joins TRBV7-9 to TRBJ1-5, with unresolved D. The CDR3 length is 14 residues. V lost 1 base and J lost 4, with 8 bases in between. CDR1 and CDR2 from the germline V gene are SEHNR and FQNEAQ (reference sequence). CDR3 loop: CASSLGEWNQPQHF. The CDR3 DNA reads as TGTGCCAGCAGCTTAGGGGAATGGAATCAGCCCCAGCATTTT.

The gene calls are TRBV19 and TRBJ1-1; D is ambiguous. Per the germline V gene, CDR1 is LNHDA and CDR2 is SQIVND (reference sequence). This CDR3 has 18 amino acids. V shed 3 bases and J shed 1 base, with 21 bases lying between them. CDR3 nucleotides: TGTGCCAGTAGTATTGCCGGCCGGGTGGATAGCTCGAACACTGAAGCTTTCTTT. The encoded protein is CASSIAGRVDSSNTEAFF.

J is TRBJ2-2 and V is TRBV10-3; D possibly uses TRBD1 or TRBD2 (5 bases each). Germline lookup yields CDR1 ENHRY and CDR2 SYGVKD. Trimming pared 4 bases from V and 6 bases from J, leaving 12 bases between. The CDR3 length is 14 residues. In nucleotides, the CDR3 is TGTGCCATCAGTGGGGACGTGGGTTCCGGGGAGCTGTTTTTT. This gives the protein CAISGDVGSGELFF.

This clonotype showed up many times. The rearrangement uses TRBV12-3 or TRBV12-4 and TRBJ2-1; 14 bases fit TRBD2. The CDR3 has 17 amino acids. Trimming at V came to 6 bases and at J to 9 bases, leaving 13 bases not matched to a gene. DNA for the CDR3: TGTGCCAGCAGCCGGCCAGGGACTAGCGGGAGAGAGGTTGAGCAGTTCTTC. It specifies CASSRPGTSGREVEQFF.

This clonotype was recorded at least ten times. V gene TRBV28 combines with J gene TRBJ2-2; D is uncertain. CDR1 is MDHEN and CDR2 is SYDVKM in the germline V gene. The CDR3 is 12 amino acids. The germline V and J ends were trimmed by 7 bases and 1 base, with 4 bases remaining between them. The CDR3 DNA reads as TGTGCCAGCATTGAGAACACCGGGGAGCTGTTTTTT. This encodes CASIENTGELFF.